These 2 T cell receptor beta chains share one sample of origin, sequenced in a study of T cell responses to AZD1222 COVID-19 vaccine. TCRdb keeps only in-frame clones here, not all; method: immunoSEQ multiplex PCR. Seen here are 95,000 to 110,000 clones, over 80% observed once, and the top ten hold about 8.1%. The sample here was peripheral blood, taken 28 days after the second AZD1222 dose. These receptors were obtained from an adult who received the AZD1222 COVID-19 vaccine.

J is TRBJ2-1 and V is TRBV5-1, with TRBD1 identical over 9 bases. Germline trimming cut 8 bases from V and 3 bases from J; bases unmatched to any gene: 9. Germline V CDR1 and CDR2: SGHRS, YFSETQ. The CDR3 totals 15 residues. CDR3 nucleotides: TGCGCCAGTCAATTCGGGACAGGGTTCTACAATGAGCAGTTCTTC. Its translation is CASQFGTGFYNEQFF.

The chain carries TRBV19 and TRBJ1-2; 9 bases agree with TRBD1. The V gene's germline CDR1 is LNHDA and CDR2 SQIVND (reference sequence). V lost 7 bases to trimming and J lost 5 bases; unmatched junction nucleotides: 8. The CDR3 length is 14 residues. The CDR3 DNA sequence: TGTGCCAGTATTAGGACAGGGGAGGCGTATGGCTACACCTTC. Its protein product is CASIRTGEAYGYTF.